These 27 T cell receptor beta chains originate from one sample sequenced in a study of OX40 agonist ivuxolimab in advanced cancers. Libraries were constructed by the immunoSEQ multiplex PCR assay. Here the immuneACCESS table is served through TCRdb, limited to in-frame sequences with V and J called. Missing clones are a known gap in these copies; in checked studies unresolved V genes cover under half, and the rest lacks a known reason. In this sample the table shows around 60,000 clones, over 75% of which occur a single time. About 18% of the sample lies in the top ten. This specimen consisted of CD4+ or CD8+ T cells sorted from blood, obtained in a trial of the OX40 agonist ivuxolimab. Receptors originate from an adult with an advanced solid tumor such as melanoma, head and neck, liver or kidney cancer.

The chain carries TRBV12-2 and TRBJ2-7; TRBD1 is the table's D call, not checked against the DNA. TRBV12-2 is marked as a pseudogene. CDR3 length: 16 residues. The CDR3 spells CASRSRQPTRWYEQYF. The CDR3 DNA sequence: TGTGCAAGTCGCTCCCGACAGCCGACAAGGTGGTACGAGCAGTACTTC.

The CDR3 DNA follows: TGCGCCAGCAGCCAAGATAGCGGCAGTTTAAGCAATCAGCCCCAGCATTTT. Its translation: CASSQDSGSLSNQPQHF. J is TRBJ1-5 and V is TRBV4-3, with D hard to call. The CDR3 has 17 residues. The germline V gene encodes CDR1 LGHNA and CDR2 YSLEER. V was clipped by 0 bases and J by 1 base, with 13 bases between them.

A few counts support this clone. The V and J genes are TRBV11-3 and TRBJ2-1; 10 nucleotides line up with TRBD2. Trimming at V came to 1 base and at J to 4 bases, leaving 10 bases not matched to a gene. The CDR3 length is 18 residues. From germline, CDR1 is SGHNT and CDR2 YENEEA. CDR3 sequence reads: CASSLVSRTSGGYNEQFF. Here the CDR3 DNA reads TGTGCCAGCAGCTTAGTCTCAAGGACTAGCGGAGGATACAATGAGCAGTTCTTC.

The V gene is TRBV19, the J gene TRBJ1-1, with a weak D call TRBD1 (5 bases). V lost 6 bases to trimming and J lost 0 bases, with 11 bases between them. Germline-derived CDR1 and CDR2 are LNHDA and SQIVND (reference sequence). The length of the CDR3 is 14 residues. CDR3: CASSLGVMNTEAFF. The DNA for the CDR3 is TGTGCCAGTAGCTTGGGGGTTATGAACACTGAAGCTTTCTTT.

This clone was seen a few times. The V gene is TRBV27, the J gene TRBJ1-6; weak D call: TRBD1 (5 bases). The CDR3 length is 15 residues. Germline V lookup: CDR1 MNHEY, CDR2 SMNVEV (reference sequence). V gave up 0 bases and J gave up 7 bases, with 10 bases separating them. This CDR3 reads CASSLSSRDNSPLHF. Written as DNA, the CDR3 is TGTGCCAGCAGTTTATCCTCGAGGGACAATTCACCCCTCCACTTT.

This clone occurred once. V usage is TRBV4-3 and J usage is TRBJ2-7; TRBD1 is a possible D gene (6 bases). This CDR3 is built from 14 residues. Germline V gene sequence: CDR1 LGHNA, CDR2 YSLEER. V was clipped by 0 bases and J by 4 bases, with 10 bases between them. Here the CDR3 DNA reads TGCGCCAGCAGCCAAGATTGGACAGCGTACGAGCAGTACTTC. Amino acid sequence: CASSQDWTAYEQYF.

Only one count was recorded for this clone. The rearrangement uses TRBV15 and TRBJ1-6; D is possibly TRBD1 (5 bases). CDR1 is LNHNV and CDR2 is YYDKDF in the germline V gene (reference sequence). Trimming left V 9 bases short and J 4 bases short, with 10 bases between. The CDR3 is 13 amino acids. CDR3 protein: CATADRYNSPLHF. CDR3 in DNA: TGTGCCACTGCCGACAGATATAATTCACCCCTCCACTTT.

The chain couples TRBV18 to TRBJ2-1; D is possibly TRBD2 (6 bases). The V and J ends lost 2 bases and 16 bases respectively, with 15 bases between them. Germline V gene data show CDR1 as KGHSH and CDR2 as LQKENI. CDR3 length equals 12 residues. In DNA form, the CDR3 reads TGTGCCAGCTCACCAGGGCGGGACGAGCGTTTCTTC. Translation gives CASSPGRDERFF.

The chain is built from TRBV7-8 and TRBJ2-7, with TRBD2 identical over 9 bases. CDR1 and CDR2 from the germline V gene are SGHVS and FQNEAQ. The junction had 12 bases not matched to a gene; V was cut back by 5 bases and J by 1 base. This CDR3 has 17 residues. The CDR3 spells CASSPNLWREGSYEQYF. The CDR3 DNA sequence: TGTGCCAGCAGCCCCAATCTATGGCGGGAGGGATCCTACGAGCAGTACTTC.

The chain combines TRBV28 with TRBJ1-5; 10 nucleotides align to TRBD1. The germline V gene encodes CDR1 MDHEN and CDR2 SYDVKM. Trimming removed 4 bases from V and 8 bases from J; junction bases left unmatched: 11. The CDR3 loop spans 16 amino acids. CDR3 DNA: TGTGCCAGCAGTTCGGGGACAGGGGCGATATCAAAGCCCCAGCATTTT. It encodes CASSSGTGAISKPQHF.

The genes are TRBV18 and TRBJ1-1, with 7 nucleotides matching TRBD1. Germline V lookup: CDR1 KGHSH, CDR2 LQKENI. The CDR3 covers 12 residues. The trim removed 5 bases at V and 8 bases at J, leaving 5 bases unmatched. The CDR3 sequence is CASSSQTGEAFF. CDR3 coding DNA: TGTGCCAGCTCATCACAGACAGGGGAAGCTTTCTTT. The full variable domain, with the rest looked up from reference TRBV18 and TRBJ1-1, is NAGVMQNPRHLVRRRGQEARLRCSPMKGHSHVYWYRQLPEEGLKFMVYLQKENIIDESGMPKERFSAEFPKEGPSILRIQQVVRGDSAAYFCASSSQTGEAFFGQGTRLTVV.

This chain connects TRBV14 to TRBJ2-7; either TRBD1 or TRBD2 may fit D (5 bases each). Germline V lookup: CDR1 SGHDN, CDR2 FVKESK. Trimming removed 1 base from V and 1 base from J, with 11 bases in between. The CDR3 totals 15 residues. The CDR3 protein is CASSQADWGSYEQYF. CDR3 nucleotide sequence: TGTGCCAGCAGCCAAGCAGACTGGGGGTCCTACGAGCAGTACTTC.

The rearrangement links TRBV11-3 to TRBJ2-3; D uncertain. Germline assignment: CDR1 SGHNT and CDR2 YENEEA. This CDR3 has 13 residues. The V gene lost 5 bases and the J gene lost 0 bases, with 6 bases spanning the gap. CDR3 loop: CASSPDSTDTQYF. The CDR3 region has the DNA TGTGCCAGCAGCCCAGACAGCACAGATACGCAGTATTTT.

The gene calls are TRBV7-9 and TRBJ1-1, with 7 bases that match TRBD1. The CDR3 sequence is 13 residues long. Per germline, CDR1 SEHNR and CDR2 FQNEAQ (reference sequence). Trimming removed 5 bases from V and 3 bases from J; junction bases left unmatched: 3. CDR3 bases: TGTGCCAGCAGCGCAACAGGGGACACTGAAGCTTTCTTT. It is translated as CASSATGDTEAFF.

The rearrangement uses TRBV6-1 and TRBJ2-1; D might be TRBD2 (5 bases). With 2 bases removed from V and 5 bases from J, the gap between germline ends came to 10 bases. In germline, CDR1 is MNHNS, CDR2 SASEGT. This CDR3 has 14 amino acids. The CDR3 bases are TGTGCCAGCAGTGAAACTAGTAACCACAATGAGCAGTTCTTC. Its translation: CASSETSNHNEQFF.

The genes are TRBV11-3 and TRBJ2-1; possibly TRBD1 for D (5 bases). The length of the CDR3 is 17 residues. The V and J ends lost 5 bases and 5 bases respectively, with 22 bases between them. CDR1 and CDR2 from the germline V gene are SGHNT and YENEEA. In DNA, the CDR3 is TGTGCCAGCAGCCCCCTAAAGGGGCGTCTTTCCCACAATGAGCAGTTCTTC. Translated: CASSPLKGRLSHNEQFF.

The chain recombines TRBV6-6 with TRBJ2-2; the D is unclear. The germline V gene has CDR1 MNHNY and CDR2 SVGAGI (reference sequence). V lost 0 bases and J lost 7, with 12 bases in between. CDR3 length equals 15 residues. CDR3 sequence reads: CASSYSSGRSGELFF. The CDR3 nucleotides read TGTGCCAGCAGTTACTCGTCCGGAAGGAGCGGGGAGCTGTTTTTT.

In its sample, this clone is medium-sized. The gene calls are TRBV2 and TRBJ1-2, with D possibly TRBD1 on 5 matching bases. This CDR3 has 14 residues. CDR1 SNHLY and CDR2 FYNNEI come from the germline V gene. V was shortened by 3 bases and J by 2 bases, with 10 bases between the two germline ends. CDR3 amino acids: CASSDTGGNYGYTF. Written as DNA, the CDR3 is TGTGCCAGCAGTGATACGGGGGGAAACTATGGCTACACCTTC.

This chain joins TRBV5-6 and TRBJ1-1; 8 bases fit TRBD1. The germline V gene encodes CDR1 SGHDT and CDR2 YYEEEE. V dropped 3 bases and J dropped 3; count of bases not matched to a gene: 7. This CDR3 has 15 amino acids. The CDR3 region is CASSSLGQGYTEAFF. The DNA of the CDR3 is TGTGCCAGCAGCTCCCTAGGACAGGGTTACACTGAAGCTTTCTTT.

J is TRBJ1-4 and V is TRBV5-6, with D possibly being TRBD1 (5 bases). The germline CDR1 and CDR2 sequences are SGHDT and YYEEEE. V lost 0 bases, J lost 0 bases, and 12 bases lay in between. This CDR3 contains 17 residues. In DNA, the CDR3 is TGTGCCAGCAGCTTGGTGGACATCGGGTCAACTAATGAAAAACTGTTTTTT. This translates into CASSLVDIGSTNEKLFF.

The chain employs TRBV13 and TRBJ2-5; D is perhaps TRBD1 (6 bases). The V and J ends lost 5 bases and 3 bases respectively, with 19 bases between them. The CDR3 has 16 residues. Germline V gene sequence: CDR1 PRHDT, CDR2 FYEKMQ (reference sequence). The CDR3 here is CASSQRGRDIEETQYF. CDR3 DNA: TGTGCCAGCAGCCAAAGGGGCCGGGACATAGAAGAGACCCAGTACTTC.

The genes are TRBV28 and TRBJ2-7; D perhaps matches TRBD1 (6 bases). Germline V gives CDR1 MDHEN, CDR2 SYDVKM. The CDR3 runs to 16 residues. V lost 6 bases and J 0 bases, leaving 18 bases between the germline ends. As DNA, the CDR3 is TGTGCCAGCAGCCCCCTAACAGGGATCCACTCCTACGAGCAGTACTTC. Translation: CASSPLTGIHSYEQYF.

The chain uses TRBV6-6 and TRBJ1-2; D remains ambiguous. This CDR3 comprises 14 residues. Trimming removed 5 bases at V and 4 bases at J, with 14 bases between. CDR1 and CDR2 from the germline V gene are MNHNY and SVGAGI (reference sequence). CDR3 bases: TGTGCCAGCAGTCAAAACCAAGGACCCTATGGCTACACCTTC. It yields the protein CASSQNQGPYGYTF.

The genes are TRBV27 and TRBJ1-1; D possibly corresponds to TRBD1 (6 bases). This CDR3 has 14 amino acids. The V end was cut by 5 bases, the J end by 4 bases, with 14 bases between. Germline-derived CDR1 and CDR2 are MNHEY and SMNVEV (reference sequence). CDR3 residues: CASSPGTPATEAFF. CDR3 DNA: TGTGCCAGCAGTCCCGGGACACCGGCCACTGAAGCTTTCTTT.

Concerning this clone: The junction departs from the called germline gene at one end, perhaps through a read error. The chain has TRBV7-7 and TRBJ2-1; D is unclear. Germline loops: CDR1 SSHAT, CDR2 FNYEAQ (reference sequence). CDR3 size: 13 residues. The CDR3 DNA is TGTGCTAGCAGCACTGGGGACTACAATGAGCAGTTCTTC. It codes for CASSTGDYNEQFF.

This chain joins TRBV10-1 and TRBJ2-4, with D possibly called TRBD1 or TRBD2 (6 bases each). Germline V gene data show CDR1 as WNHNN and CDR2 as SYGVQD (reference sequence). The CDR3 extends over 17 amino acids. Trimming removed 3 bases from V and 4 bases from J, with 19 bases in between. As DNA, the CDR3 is TGCGCCAGCAGTGACGGAGCAGCGACAGGAGGGAAAAACATTCAGTACTTC. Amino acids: CASSDGAATGGKNIQYF.

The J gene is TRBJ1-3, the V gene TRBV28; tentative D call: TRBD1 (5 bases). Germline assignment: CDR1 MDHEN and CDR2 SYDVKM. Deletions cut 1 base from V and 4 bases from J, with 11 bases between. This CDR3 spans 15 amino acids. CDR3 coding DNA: TGTGCCAGCAGTTTATTCGAGGGGAGGGGAAACACCATATATTTT. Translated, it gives CASSLFEGRGNTIYF.